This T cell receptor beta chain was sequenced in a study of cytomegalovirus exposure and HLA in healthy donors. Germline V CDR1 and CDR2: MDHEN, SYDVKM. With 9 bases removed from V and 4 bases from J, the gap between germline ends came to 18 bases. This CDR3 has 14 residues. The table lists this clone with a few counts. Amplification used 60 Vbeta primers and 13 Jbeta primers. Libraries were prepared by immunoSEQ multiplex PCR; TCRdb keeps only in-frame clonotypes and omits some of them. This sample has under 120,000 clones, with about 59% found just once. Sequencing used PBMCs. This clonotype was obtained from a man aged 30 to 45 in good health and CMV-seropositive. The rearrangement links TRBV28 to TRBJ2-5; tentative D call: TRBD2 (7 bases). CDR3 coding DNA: TGTGCCAGTGGTGGTCCGGGGGGCACAGAGACCCAGTACTTC. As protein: CASGGPGGTETQYF.